The 23 T cell receptor beta chains in this list originate from one sample, sequenced in a study of metastatic and nonmetastatic thyroid tumors (TCRdb year 2020). No treatment had been received by any patient before thyroid surgery. The library was prepared using PCR. TCRdb records Illumina HiSeq 4000 as the sequencer. Using fastp at Q25 and MiXCR, TCRdb reprocessed the public reads and kept productive beta chains. The sample table records tens of thousands of clones; 25% to 30% of these occur just once. The ten largest make up approximately 9.8% of the sample. What was sequenced was blood. Receptors originate from a male donor with papillary thyroid cancer or a benign thyroid nodule (not recorded which). Some clones in this sample may be carry-over from other donors' samples.

This clone is classed as medium-sized (0.01 to 0.1%). This rearrangement joins TRBV20-1 to TRBJ2-1; weak D call: TRBD2 (5 bases). V was shortened by 5 bases and J by 3 bases, with 20 bases between the two germline ends. The CDR3 contains 16 residues. Per the germline V gene, CDR1 is DFQATT and CDR2 is SNEGSKA (reference sequence). The CDR3 loop reads CSASLGSSGVYNEQFF. In DNA, the CDR3 is TGCAGTGCTTCTCTCGGTTCCTCCGGGGTCTACAATGAGCAGTTCTTC.

This clone was detected a few times. CDR3 loop: CASSPGTSGSYEQYF. CDR3 bases: TGTGCCAGCAGTCCTGGGACTAGCGGGAGCTACGAGCAGTACTTC. This chain links TRBV6-1 with TRBJ2-7, with TRBD2 identical over 14 bases. The V segment lost 5 bases and the J segment 3 bases; nucleotides outside the gene matches: 3. This CDR3 is 15 amino acids long. From germline, CDR1 is MNHNS and CDR2 SASEGT.

This clone came up many times. The rearrangement links TRBV11-3 to TRBJ2-2; D is possibly TRBD2 (5 bases). Trimming cost V 4 bases and J 3 bases, with 6 bases left between them. The CDR3 has 13 residues. Per the germline V gene, CDR1 is SGHNT and CDR2 is YENEEA. CDR3 protein: CASSSRDTGELFF. DNA of the CDR3: TGTGCCAGCAGCTCGCGGGACACCGGGGAGCTGTTTTTT.

This clone was found many times. J is TRBJ2-5 and V is TRBV11-2; TRBD2 aligns across 10 bases. CDR1 SGHAT and CDR2 FQNNGV come from the germline V gene. The CDR3 totals 15 residues. The V gene end was trimmed by 5 bases and the J gene end by 3 bases; junction bases not matched to a gene: 6. For the CDR3, the DNA is TGTGCCAGCAGCACCCCTGGACTAGCGGAAGAGACCCAGTACTTC. It encodes CASSTPGLAEETQYF.

This clone occurred many times. Distinct nucleotide sequences in the sample also encode this CDR3. This sequence joins TRBV28 and TRBJ1-2; unclear D gene. The ends were cut back, 5 bases at V and 6 bases at J, with 13 bases in the middle. Germline lookup yields CDR1 MDHEN and CDR2 SYDVKM. The CDR3 length is 13 residues. CDR3 in DNA: TGTGCCAGCAGTGCACTATGGACCGATGGCTACACCTTC. Translation gives CASSALWTDGYTF.

This clone is medium-sized in the sample. The chain carries TRBV18 and TRBJ2-7, with 9 positions matching TRBD1. CDR1 and CDR2 (germline): KGHSH, LQKENI. This CDR3 is 13 amino acids long. Losses at the gene ends were 6 bases for V and 7 bases for J; bases not matched to a gene: 7. Here the CDR3 reads CASSPGTGWEQYF. Written as DNA, the CDR3 is TGTGCCAGCTCGCCCGGGACAGGGTGGGAGCAGTACTTC.

The chain carries TRBV5-1 and TRBJ2-2; D gene ambiguous. The CDR3 is 12 amino acids. Germline V gives CDR1 SGHRS, CDR2 YFSETQ. The V end was cut by 0 bases, the J end by 6 bases, with 3 bases between. CDR3 nucleotides: TGCGCCAGCAGCTTGGTATCCGGGGAGCTGTTTTTT. This gives the protein CASSLVSGELFF.

Comment on this clone: The CDR3 carries no conserved terminal phenylalanine or tryptophan, so it likely arises from a read error. The DNA is omitted, as the CDR3 cannot be located on it reliably, and the CDR3 follows TCRdb's listing. The rearrangement links TRBV2 to TRBJ2-5; the table's D call, TRBD1, has no DNA check behind it. The germline CDR1 and CDR2 sequences are SNHLY and FYNNEI. The CDR3 comprises 14 residues, both ends counted. The CDR3 loop is CASSGRTGTETQDY.

This clone was found many times. The same CDR3 arises from other DNA sequences in this sample as well. The chain carries TRBV4-2 and TRBJ2-2; tentatively, D is TRBD1 (6 bases). The germline V and J ends were trimmed by 2 bases and 4 bases, with 14 bases remaining between them. The CDR3 is 16 residues long. The germline CDR1 and CDR2 sequences are LGHNA and YNFKEQ. The chain's CDR3 is CASSQHPGTSTGELFF. CDR3 in DNA: TGTGCCAGCAGCCAACACCCGGGGACATCCACCGGGGAGCTGTTTTTT.

In its sample, this clone ranks as medium-sized (0.01 to 0.1%). This chain joins TRBV12-3 or TRBV12-4 and TRBJ2-5; TRBD2 aligns across 12 bases. With 5 bases clipped from V and 5 bases from J, the junction kept 6 bases outside the gene matches. CDR3 length equals 15 residues. This CDR3 reads CASSLTSGGRETQYF. CDR3 DNA: TGTGCCAGCAGTCTGACTAGCGGGGGCAGGGAGACCCAGTACTTC.

The J gene is TRBJ2-7, the V gene TRBV12-3 or TRBV12-4, with no clear D. The CDR3 is 13 amino acids. V lost 5 bases and J lost 6, with 14 bases in between. This CDR3 reads CASSLRAKGEQYF. DNA for the CDR3: TGTGCCAGCAGTCTCCGGGCCAAGGGCGAGCAGTACTTC.

This clone has at least ten counts. The chain carries TRBV2 and TRBJ1-2, with 7 bases that match TRBD1. Germline CDR1 reads SNHLY; CDR2 reads FYNNEI. J gave up 4 bases and V 6 bases, and 8 bases lay outside the gene matches. The CDR3 is made up of 14 amino acids. The CDR3 DNA sequence: TGTGCCAGCAGACTAGGACAGGACATCTATGGCTACACCTTC. Its translation: CASRLGQDIYGYTF.

This clone is categorized as medium-sized. The rearrangement links TRBV6-2 or TRBV6-3 to TRBJ2-7, with D unclear. Trimming took off 0 bases at V and 3 bases at J, with 9 bases between the two ends. CDR3 size: 14 residues. CDR1 MNHEY and CDR2 SVGEGT come from the germline V gene. The CDR3 loop reads CASSYSTGGYEQYF. As DNA, the CDR3 is TGTGCCAGCAGTTACTCAACGGGCGGCTACGAGCAGTACTTC.

At least ten counts were recorded for this clone. V usage is TRBV5-1 and J usage is TRBJ2-7; 9 bases are shared with TRBD2. The CDR3 is 16 residues long. Germline CDR1 and CDR2: SGHRS and YFSETQ. V lost 4 bases and J lost 0; bases outside the gene matches: 8. The CDR3 bases are TGCGCCAGCAGCCCAGCAAGCGGGAGGTTCTCCTACGAGCAGTACTTC. Its protein product is CASSPASGRFSYEQYF.

This clone showed up many times. The chain is built from TRBV20-1 and TRBJ2-4; the match to TRBD2 covers 7 bases. This CDR3 is built from 19 residues. V lost 2 bases to trimming and J lost 0 bases; unmatched junction nucleotides: 16. The germline V gene has CDR1 DFQATT and CDR2 SNEGSKA (reference sequence). Here the CDR3 DNA reads TGCAGTGCTAGACGTCCGGGACTACCCTCTTCCTTAGCCAAAAACATTCAGTACTTC. This gives the protein CSARRPGLPSSLAKNIQYF.

The rearrangement joins TRBV6-1 to TRBJ1-5, with 10 bases aligning to TRBD1. V lost 6 bases, J lost 6 bases, and 5 bases stayed unmatched. Germline lookup yields CDR1 MNHNS and CDR2 SASEGT. The CDR3 contains 14 residues. The CDR3 DNA reads TGTGCCAGCAGGGGGACAGGGGAGGTTCAGCCCCAGCATTTT. The encoded protein is CASRGTGEVQPQHF.

This clone was counted ten times or more. The V gene is TRBV4-2, the J gene TRBJ2-1, with a possible D match to TRBD1 (6 bases). CDR1 and CDR2 from the germline V gene are LGHNA and YNFKEQ. This CDR3 spans 16 amino acids. V lost 3 bases to trimming and J lost 0 bases, with 12 bases between them. DNA for the CDR3: TGTGCCAGCAGCCAGTCCGGGACAAGCTCCTACAATGAGCAGTTCTTC. It yields the protein CASSQSGTSSYNEQFF.

This rearrangement joins TRBV19 to TRBJ1-1; D is perhaps TRBD1 (5 bases). Germline V gene lookup returns CDR1 LNHDA and CDR2 SQIVND (reference sequence). CDR3 length: 16 amino acids. Trimming pared 4 bases from V and 1 base from J, leaving 16 bases between. The chain's CDR3 is CASSKIGLGANTEAFF. CDR3 nucleotide sequence: TGTGCCAGTAGTAAGATAGGACTCGGGGCGAACACTGAAGCTTTCTTT.

The J gene is TRBJ2-5, the V gene TRBV7-2, with TRBD2 identical over 8 bases. V shed 9 bases, J shed 9 bases, and the junction held 12 bases outside the gene matches. The V gene's germline CDR1 is SGHTA and CDR2 FQGNSA. There are 13 residues in the CDR3. This chain's CDR3 is CASQGGLAVAQYF. CDR3 nucleotide sequence: TGTGCCAGTCAAGGAGGACTAGCAGTGGCCCAGTACTTC.

This clone is medium-sized by share. The chain couples TRBV6-2 or TRBV6-3 to TRBJ2-7; TRBD2 matches at 11 bases. The CDR3 is 15 residues long. The V segment lost 5 bases and the J segment 0 bases; nucleotides outside the gene matches: 3. Germline V gene data show CDR1 as MNHEY and CDR2 as SVGEGT. The CDR3 DNA reads as TGTGCCAGCAGTGAACTAGCGGGAGCCTCCTACGAGCAGTACTTC. This encodes CASSELAGASYEQYF.

This clone showed up many times. Other DNA variants within this sample encode the same CDR3. The V and J genes are TRBV11-1 and TRBJ2-1, with no clear D. Germline CDR1 reads SGHAT; CDR2 reads FQDESV (reference sequence). There are 13 residues in the CDR3. V shed 3 bases and J shed 5 bases, with 8 bases lying between them. The CDR3 DNA sequence: TGTGCCAGCAGCTTGGTAACGAACAATGAGCAGTTCTTC. It is translated as CASSLVTNNEQFF.

In its sample, this clone was seen a few times. The chain employs TRBV6-7 and TRBJ2-7; the D gene could be TRBD1 or TRBD2 (6 bases each). TRBV6-7 carries the ORF label, with uncertain function. The V end was cut by 10 bases, the J end by 7 bases, with 26 bases between. The CDR3 runs to 15 residues. In DNA, the CDR3 is TGTGCCACCAAGAAGGGGGGCGCCCCGGATAAGGAGCAGTACTTC. Residues: CATKKGGAPDKEQYF.

This clone was counted ten times or more. This chain joins TRBV29-1 and TRBJ1-1; 7 bases are shared with TRBD1. Trimming at V came to 7 bases and at J to 10 bases, leaving 15 bases not matched to a gene. The V gene's germline CDR1 is SQVTM and CDR2 ANQGSEA. CDR3 length: 13 residues. As DNA, the CDR3 is TGCAGCGCTGAGGGTCCAGGGGGTGTTGGAGCTTTCTTT. It codes for CSAEGPGGVGAFF.